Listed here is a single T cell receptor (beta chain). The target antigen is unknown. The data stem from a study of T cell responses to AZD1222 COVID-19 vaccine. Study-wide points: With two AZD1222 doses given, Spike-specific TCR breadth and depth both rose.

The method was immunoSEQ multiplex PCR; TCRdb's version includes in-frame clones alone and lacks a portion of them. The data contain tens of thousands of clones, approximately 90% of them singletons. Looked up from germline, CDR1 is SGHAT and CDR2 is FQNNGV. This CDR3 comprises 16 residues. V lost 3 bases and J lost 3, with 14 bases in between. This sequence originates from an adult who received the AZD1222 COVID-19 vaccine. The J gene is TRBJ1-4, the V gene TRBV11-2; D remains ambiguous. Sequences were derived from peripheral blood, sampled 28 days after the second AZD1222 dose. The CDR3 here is CASSFYQLGANEKLFF. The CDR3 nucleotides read TGTGCCAGCAGCTTTTATCAACTCGGGGCTAATGAAAAACTGTTTTTT.